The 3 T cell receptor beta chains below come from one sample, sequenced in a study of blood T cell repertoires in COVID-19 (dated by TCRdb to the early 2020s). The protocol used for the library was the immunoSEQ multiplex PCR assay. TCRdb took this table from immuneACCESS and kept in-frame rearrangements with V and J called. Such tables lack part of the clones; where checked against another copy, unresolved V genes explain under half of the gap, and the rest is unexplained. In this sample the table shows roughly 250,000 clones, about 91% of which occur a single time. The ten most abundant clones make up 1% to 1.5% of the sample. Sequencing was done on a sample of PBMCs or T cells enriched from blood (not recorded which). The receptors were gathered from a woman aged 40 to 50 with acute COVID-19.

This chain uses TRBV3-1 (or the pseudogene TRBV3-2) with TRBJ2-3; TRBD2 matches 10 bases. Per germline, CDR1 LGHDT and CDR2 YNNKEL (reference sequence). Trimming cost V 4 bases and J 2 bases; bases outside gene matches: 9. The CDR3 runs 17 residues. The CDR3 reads CASSRNWTSGSTDTQYF. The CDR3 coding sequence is TGTGCCAGCAGCCGAAATTGGACTAGCGGATCCACAGATACGCAGTATTTT.

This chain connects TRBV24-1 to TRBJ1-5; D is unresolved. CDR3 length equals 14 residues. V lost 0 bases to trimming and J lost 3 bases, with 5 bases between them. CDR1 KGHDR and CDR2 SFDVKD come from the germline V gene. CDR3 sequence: CATSDLVNNQPQHF. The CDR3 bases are TGTGCCACCAGTGATTTGGTAAACAATCAGCCCCAGCATTTT.

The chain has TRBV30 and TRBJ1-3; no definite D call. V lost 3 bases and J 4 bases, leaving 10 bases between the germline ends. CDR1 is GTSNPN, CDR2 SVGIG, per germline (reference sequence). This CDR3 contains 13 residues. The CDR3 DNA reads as TGTGCCTGGAGAGTCGGCGGCGGAAACACCATATATTTT. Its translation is CAWRVGGGNTIYF.